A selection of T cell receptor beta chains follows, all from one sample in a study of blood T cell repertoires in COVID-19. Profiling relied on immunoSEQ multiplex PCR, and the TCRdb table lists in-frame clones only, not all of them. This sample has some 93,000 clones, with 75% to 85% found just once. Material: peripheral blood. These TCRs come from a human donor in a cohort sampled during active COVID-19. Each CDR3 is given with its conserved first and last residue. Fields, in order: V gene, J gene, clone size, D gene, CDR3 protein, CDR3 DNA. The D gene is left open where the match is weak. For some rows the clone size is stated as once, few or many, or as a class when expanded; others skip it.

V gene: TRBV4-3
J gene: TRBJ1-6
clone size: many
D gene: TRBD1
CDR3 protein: CASSLQGAANSPLHF
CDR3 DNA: TGCGCCAGCAGCTTACAGGGGGCGGCTAATTCACCCCTCCACTTT

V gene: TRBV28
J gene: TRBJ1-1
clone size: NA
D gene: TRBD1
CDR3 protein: CASSLVGRDREAFF
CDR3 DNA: TGTGCCAGCAGTTTAGTGGGCCGGGACAGGGAAGCTTTCTTT

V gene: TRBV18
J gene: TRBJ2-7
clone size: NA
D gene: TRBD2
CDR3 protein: CASSPGGREREQYF
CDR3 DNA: TGTGCCAGCTCCCCGGGGGGTCGGGAGCGCGAGCAGTACTTC

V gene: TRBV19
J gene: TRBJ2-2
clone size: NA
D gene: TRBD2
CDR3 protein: CASSIRRLAGAAGELFF
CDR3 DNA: TGTGCCAGTAGTATCCGCCGACTAGCGGGAGCCGCCGGGGAGCTGTTTTTT

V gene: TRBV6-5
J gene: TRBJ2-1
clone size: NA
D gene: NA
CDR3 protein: CASSYSRLASYNEQFF
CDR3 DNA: TGTGCCAGCAGTTACTCGAGGCTAGCCTCCTACAATGAGCAGTTCTTC

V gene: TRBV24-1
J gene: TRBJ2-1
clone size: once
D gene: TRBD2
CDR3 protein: CATSEASAGGNSYNEQFF
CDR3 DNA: TGTGCCACAAGTGAGGCGTCGGCGGGAGGCAACTCCTACAATGAGCAGTTCTTC

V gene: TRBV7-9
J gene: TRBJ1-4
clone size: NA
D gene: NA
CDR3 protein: CASSLEGGRSRELFF
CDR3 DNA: TGTGCCAGCAGCTTAGAAGGAGGTCGGTCGAGGGAACTGTTTTTT

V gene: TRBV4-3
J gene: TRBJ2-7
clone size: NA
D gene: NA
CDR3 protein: CASSQDLASHYEQYF
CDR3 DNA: TGCGCCAGCAGCCAAGATCTGGCTAGCCACTACGAGCAGTACTTC

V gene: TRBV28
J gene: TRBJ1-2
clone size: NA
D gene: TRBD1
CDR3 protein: CASSLGTGSGAYGYTF
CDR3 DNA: TGTGCCAGCAGTTTGGGGACAGGGTCTGGAGCCTATGGCTACACCTTC

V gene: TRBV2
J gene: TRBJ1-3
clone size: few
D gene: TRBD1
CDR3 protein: CASSFPGNRGHRSGNTIYF
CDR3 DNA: TGTGCCAGCAGTTTCCCCGGTAACAGGGGGCACCGTTCTGGAAACACCATATATTTT

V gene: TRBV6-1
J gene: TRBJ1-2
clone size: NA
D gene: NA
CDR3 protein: CASSDRDYGYTF
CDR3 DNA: TGTGCCAGCAGTGACAGGGACTATGGCTACACCTTC

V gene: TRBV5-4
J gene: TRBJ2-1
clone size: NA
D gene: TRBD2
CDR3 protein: CASSPTSGIAGYNEQFF
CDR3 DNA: TGTGCCAGCAGCCCTACTAGCGGGATCGCCGGCTACAATGAGCAGTTCTTC

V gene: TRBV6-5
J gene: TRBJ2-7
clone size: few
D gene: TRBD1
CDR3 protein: CASRGTDSYEQYF
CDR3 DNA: TGTGCCAGCAGAGGGACAGATTCCTACGAGCAGTACTTC

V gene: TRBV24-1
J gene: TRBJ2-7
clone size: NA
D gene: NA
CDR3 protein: CATSESGKTYEQYF
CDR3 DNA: TGTGCCACCAGTGAGTCCGGGAAGACCTACGAGCAGTACTTC

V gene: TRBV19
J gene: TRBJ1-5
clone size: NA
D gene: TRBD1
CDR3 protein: CASRFVGQGSDNQPQHF
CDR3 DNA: TGTGCCAGTAGGTTCGTAGGACAGGGGAGTGACAATCAGCCCCAGCATTTT

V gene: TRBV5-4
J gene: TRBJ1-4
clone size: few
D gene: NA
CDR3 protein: CASSSPDGGYEKLFF
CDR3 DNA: TGTGCCAGCAGCTCCCCCGACGGGGGGTATGAAAAACTGTTTTTT

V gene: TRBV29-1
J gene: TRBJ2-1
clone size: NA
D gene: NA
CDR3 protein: CSVEENPGLSQFF
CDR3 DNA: TGCAGCGTTGAAGAAAACCCGGGGTTGTCGCAGTTCTTC

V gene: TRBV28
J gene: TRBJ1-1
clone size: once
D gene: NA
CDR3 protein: CASSTPGNTEAFF
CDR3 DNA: TGTGCCAGCAGCACGCCGGGGAACACTGAAGCTTTCTTT

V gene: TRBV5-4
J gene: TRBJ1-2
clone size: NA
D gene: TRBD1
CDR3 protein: CASSLAHNRGPVGYTF
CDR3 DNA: TGTGCCAGCAGCTTGGCCCATAACAGGGGGCCAGTTGGCTACACCTTC

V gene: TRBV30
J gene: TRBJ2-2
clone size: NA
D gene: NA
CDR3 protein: CAWRRGTNTGELFF
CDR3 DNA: TGTGCCTGGAGACGGGGGACGAACACCGGGGAGCTGTTTTTT

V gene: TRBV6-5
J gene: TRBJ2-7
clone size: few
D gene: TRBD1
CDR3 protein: CASSYSGGYYEQYF
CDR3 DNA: TGTGCCAGCAGTTACTCAGGGGGCTATTACGAGCAGTACTTC

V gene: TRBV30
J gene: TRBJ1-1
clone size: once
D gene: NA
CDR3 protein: CAWSALGGGAFF
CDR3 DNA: TGTGCCTGGAGCGCCCTTGGGGGCGGAGCTTTCTTT

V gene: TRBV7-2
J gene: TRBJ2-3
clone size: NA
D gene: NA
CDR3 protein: CASSLTSSDTQYF
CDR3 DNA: TGTGCCAGCAGCCTCACTAGTTCAGATACGCAGTATTTT

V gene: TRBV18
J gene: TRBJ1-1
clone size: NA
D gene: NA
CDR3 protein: CASSPFDRNTEAFF
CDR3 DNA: TGTGCCAGCTCACCCTTCGACAGGAACACTGAAGCTTTCTTT

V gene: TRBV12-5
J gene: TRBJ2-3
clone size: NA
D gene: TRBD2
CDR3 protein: CASEIGASGSTTQYF
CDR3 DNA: TGTGCTAGTGAAATCGGGGCTAGCGGGAGTACTACGCAGTATTTT

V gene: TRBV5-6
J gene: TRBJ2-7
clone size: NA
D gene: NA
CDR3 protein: CASVMRELGAGYEQYF
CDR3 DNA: TGTGCCAGCGTCATGAGGGAACTGGGAGCCGGATACGAGCAGTACTTC

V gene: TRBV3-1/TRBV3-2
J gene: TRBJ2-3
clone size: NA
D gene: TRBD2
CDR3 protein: CASSPTSGRSASTDTQYF
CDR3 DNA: TGTGCCAGCAGCCCAACTAGCGGGAGAAGTGCAAGCACAGATACGCAGTATTTT

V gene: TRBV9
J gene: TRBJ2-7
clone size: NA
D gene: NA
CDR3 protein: CASSVAGGNSYEQYF
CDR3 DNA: TGTGCCAGCAGCGTAGCTGGGGGGAACTCCTACGAGCAGTACTTC